Each of the 13 T cell receptor beta chains below was sequenced from the same sample in a study of shared clonotypes between healthy human individuals. The protocol was immunoSEQ multiplex PCR, while the TCRdb copy is restricted to in-frame clones and leaves out a portion. The table lists about 2.1 million clones, roughly 91% of them singletons. Naive CD8 cells comprised CD45RO-negative, CCR7-positively selected cells, excluding terminally differentiated effector memory CD45RA+ cells. Material for sequencing was naive CD8+ T cells from PBMCs. The receptors come from a man aged 18-30 years in good health. Some clones in this sample may be carry-over from other donors' samples.

The chain employs TRBV29-1 and TRBJ2-1; no reliable D call. Germline V gene lookup returns CDR1 SQVTM and CDR2 ANQGSEA. The CDR3 contains 15 residues. V gave up 3 bases and J gave up 2 bases, with 14 bases separating them. The CDR3 protein is CSVDSYPQPYNEQFF. The CDR3 DNA reads as TGCAGCGTTGACAGCTACCCCCAACCCTACAATGAGCAGTTCTTC.

CDR3 nucleotides: TGTGCCAGCAGCCCCTCACTAGCGGCTGCTCAGGAGACCCAGTACTTC. Protein sequence: CASSPSLAAAQETQYF. The chain is built from TRBV7-8 and TRBJ2-5, with TRBD2 matching over 8 bases. Germline V gene lookup returns CDR1 SGHVS and CDR2 FQNEAQ. J lost 5 bases, V lost 5 bases, and 13 bases had no gene match. The CDR3 has 16 residues.

This sequence joins TRBV10-1 and TRBJ2-1; D may match TRBD1 or TRBD2 (5 bases each). Germline values: CDR1 WNHNN, CDR2 SYGVQD (reference sequence). Trimming cost V 5 bases and J 9 bases, with 14 bases left between them. This CDR3 spans 13 amino acids. CDR3 DNA sequence: TGCGCCAGCAGTACGGACTGGGGGATTGAGCAGTTCTTC. It encodes CASSTDWGIEQFF.

V usage is TRBV7-9 and J usage is TRBJ2-1; D call uncertain. With 5 bases removed from V and 8 bases from J, the gap between germline ends came to 13 bases. Germline assignment: CDR1 SEHNR and CDR2 FQNEAQ (reference sequence). The CDR3 extends over 13 amino acids. CDR3 in amino acids: CASSPMVAYEQFF. CDR3 nucleotides: TGTGCCAGCAGCCCCATGGTAGCCTATGAGCAGTTCTTC.

The V gene is TRBV5-6, the J gene TRBJ2-1; D gene uncertain. Looked up from germline, CDR1 is SGHDT and CDR2 is YYEEEE. The V and J ends lost 2 bases and 9 bases respectively, with 18 bases between them. The CDR3 covers 15 residues. For the CDR3, the DNA is TGTGCCAGCAGCTTCAATCCCACGTCGCGTGTTGAGCAGTTCTTC. The encoded protein is CASSFNPTSRVEQFF.

The CDR3 nucleotides read TGCGCCAGCAGCGGATCCCAAGCCAATCAGCCCCAGCATTTT. Its protein product is CASSGSQANQPQHF. The chain combines TRBV5-1 with TRBJ1-5; no reliable D call. Germline V gene lookup returns CDR1 SGHRS and CDR2 YFSETQ. This CDR3 contains 14 residues. Trimming took off 4 bases at V and 3 bases at J, with 11 bases between the two ends.

This chain connects TRBV9 to TRBJ1-2; 7 nucleotides match TRBD1. Per germline, CDR1 SGDLS and CDR2 YYNGEE. The CDR3 spans 13 residues. Unmatched junction bases numbered 3, after V lost 3 bases and J lost 4 bases. The CDR3 region is CASSDRQGYGYTF. Here the CDR3 DNA reads TGTGCCAGCAGCGACCGACAGGGCTATGGCTACACCTTC.

The chain is built from TRBV6-1 and TRBJ2-1, with D unclear. Trimming removed 4 bases at V and 2 bases at J, with 12 bases between. Germline V gene data show CDR1 as MNHNS and CDR2 as SASEGT. This CDR3 comprises 15 residues. CDR3 bases: TGTGCCAGCAGTGTTCGGACCGCCACCTACAATGAGCAGTTCTTC. Translating it yields CASSVRTATYNEQFF.

Written as DNA, the CDR3 is TGTGCCAGCAGCTGGACTAGCGGGAGGGCAGATACGCAGTATTTT. Its protein product is CASSWTSGRADTQYF. This chain links TRBV7-3 with TRBJ2-3; TRBD2 matches 15 bases. V lost 4 bases and J lost 4; bases outside the gene matches: 0. The CDR3 sequence is 15 residues long. Germline V CDR1 and CDR2: SGHTA, FQGTGA.

This rearrangement joins TRBV28 to TRBJ2-1; 7 bases agree with TRBD2. The V gene's germline CDR1 is MDHEN and CDR2 SYDVKM. Trimming at V came to 5 bases and at J to 0 bases, leaving 19 bases not matched to a gene. CDR3 length: 20 amino acids. DNA for the CDR3: TGTGCCAGCAGTGACCGGGGCGGGAGTTATGACCATAGCTCCTACAATGAGCAGTTCTTC. It yields the protein CASSDRGGSYDHSSYNEQFF. Based on the CDR3 plus reference TRBV28 and TRBJ2-1, the full variable domain is DVKVTQSSRYLVKRTGEKVFLECVQDMDHENMFWYRQDPGLGLRLIYFSYDVKMKEKGDIPEGYSVSREKKERFSLILESASTNQTSMYLCASSDRGGSYDHSSYNEQFFGPGTRLTVL.

The chain combines TRBV27 with TRBJ2-7, with D hard to call. CDR3 length equals 18 residues. V dropped 4 bases and J dropped 0 bases, with 22 bases sitting between them. Germline lookup yields CDR1 MNHEY and CDR2 SMNVEV (reference sequence). The CDR3 DNA reads TGTGCCAGCAGTTCCTTTACCCCCACGACTTTGGACTCCTACGAGCAGTACTTC. Its translation: CASSSFTPTTLDSYEQYF.

The V and J genes are TRBV9 and TRBJ2-7; 7 nucleotides line up with TRBD2. The length of the CDR3 is 15 residues. V shed 4 bases, J shed 0 bases, and the junction held 7 bases outside the gene matches. The germline gives CDR1 SGDLS, CDR2 YYNGEE. The CDR3 DNA reads TGTGCCAGCAGCCCATACCCTAGCGGCTCCTACGAGCAGTACTTC. Protein sequence: CASSPYPSGSYEQYF.

V gene TRBV18 combines with J gene TRBJ2-1; 7 bases map to TRBD2. The CDR3 loop spans 14 amino acids. CDR1 KGHSH and CDR2 LQKENI come from the germline V gene. After removal of 2 bases from V and 6 bases from J, the junction contained 4 bases not matched to a gene. This chain's CDR3 is CASSPVGGPNEQFF. Written as DNA, the CDR3 is TGTGCCAGCTCACCAGTGGGAGGGCCCAATGAGCAGTTCTTC.